This TCR beta chain came from a study of blood T cell repertoires in COVID-19. Study information: Spain, Italy and the United States supplied samples that represented acute and convalescent COVID-19.

As handled by the study authors: Reference gene primer amplification gave estimated nucleated cell counts. Sequencing was performed with immunoSEQ multiplex PCR; in TCRdb, only in-frame clones are kept and a portion is missing. That table gives V, J and clone size, and the DNA gave D and trimming. The table has 350,000 to 450,000 clones, around 85% seen once; the top ten hold more than 3%. This CDR3 comprises 12 residues. The V gene's germline CDR1 is SNHLY and CDR2 FYNNEI. V shed 8 bases and J shed 5 bases, with 12 bases lying between them. The genes are TRBV2 and TRBJ2-5, with D possibly being TRBD2 (6 bases). The source is a woman between 18 and 30 years old with acute or convalescent COVID-19. The specimen sequenced was peripheral blood. The CDR3 DNA is TGTGCCAGCTCGGTTGGGGGGGAGACCCAGTACTTC. It yields the protein CASSVGGETQYF. The full variable domain, rest sourced from reference TRBV2 and TRBJ2-5, is EPEVTQTPSHQVTQMGQEVILRCVPISNHLYFYWYRQILGQKVEFLVSFYNNEISEKSEIFDDQFSVERPDGSNFTLKIRSTKLEDSAMYFCASSVGGETQYFGPGTRLLVL.